This T cell receptor (beta chain) is drawn from a study of human T cells and chemical hapten exposure. Study-level results: TCRs at a frequency above 1 in 1000 stayed unchanged with DPC sensitization.

Time point described: healthy volunteer bleed at 2 weeks. Extraction yielded total RNA from whole blood (unfractionated). This clonotype was seen ten or more times. As yet, its antigen is unknown. The junction does not match germline at one end; this may be a read error. This CDR3 region has 11 residues. The germline V gene encodes CDR1 SEHNR and CDR2 FQNEAQ (reference sequence). Individual cDNA molecules (in the library) carried attached unique molecular identifiers. Via MiXCR, TCRdb re-called the RACE reads, giving one row per CDR3 protein. The data contain 100,000 to 150,000 distinct CDR3 sequences, more than 7.5% of them singletons.

This sequence originates from a male donor in good health. Some clones in this sample may be carry-over from other donors' samples. Input material: whole blood. The chain is built from TRBV7-9 and TRBJ2-7, with D possibly matching TRBD2 (6 bases). The CDR3 sequence: CASSPGTPKTF. CDR3 DNA: TGTGCCAGCAGCCCTGGGACTCCCAAGACCTTC.